A selection of T cell receptor beta chains follows, all from one sample in a study of blood T cells in healthy people across ages. In TCRdb, the 5' RACE reads were re-called with MiXCR into one record per CDR3 protein. The sample contains hundreds of thousands of distinct CDR3 sequences, 49% of which appear only once. The sequenced sample consisted of blood. These receptors were taken from a woman aged 55-75 years in good health. Each CDR3 is given with its conserved first and last residue. A D gene is named only where the DNA matches it firmly. Clone size is shown for a subset of rows, as once, few, many or a class of expanded clone.

V gene,clone size,D gene,J gene,CDR3 protein,CDR3 DNA
TRBV3-1,-,-,TRBJ1-2,CASSQFTQFGYTF,TGTGCCAGCAGCCAGTTTACCCAGTTCGGCTACACCTTC
TRBV18,-,-,TRBJ2-3,CASSGMADTQYF,TGTGCCAGCTCAGGCATGGCAGATACGCAGTATTTT
TRBV7-2,-,-,TRBJ1-1,CASIFLGLGTEAFF,TGTGCCAGCATCTTTTTGGGGCTGGGCACTGAAGCTTTCTTT
TRBV29-1,-,TRBD2,TRBJ2-7,CSVGSSGSRYEQYF,TGCAGCGTTGGGTCTAGCGGGAGTCGGTACGAGCAGTACTTC
TRBV5-5,-,TRBD1,TRBJ2-3,CASSGRTGTDTQYF,TGTGCCAGCAGCGGCCGGACAGGGACAGATACGCAGTATTTT
TRBV6-2/TRBV6-3,-,-,TRBJ2-2,CASSYRAGLNTGELFF,TGTGCCAGCAGTTACCGGGCAGGATTAAACACCGGGGAGCTGTTTTTT
TRBV4-3,-,TRBD2,TRBJ2-1,CASSRGLANYNEQFF,TGCGCCAGCAGCAGGGGACTAGCCAACTACAATGAGCAGTTCTTC
TRBV28,-,-,TRBJ2-7,CASSKGLGGYEQYF,TGTGCCAGCAGCAAAGGTCTCGGTGGCTACGAGCAGTACTTC
TRBV12-3/TRBV12-4,few,TRBD1,TRBJ2-3,CASTRGDRGKDTQYF,TGTGCCAGCACCCGAGGGGACAGGGGTAAAGATACGCAGTATTTT
TRBV2,-,-,TRBJ2-1,CASRKQRSYNEQFF,TGTGCCAGCAGGAAGCAGCGCTCCTACAATGAGCAGTTCTTC
TRBV4-3,few,-,TRBJ2-1,CASSPQNRDQTYNEQFF,TGCGCCAGCAGCCCCCAAAACCGGGACCAGACCTACAATGAGCAGTTCTTC
TRBV29-1,few,-,TRBJ1-5,CSVGWPDDQPQHF,TGCAGCGTTGGGTGGCCCGATGATCAGCCCCAGCATTTT
TRBV20-1,hyperexpanded,TRBD2,TRBJ2-1,CSARDWVAGVHEQFF,TGCAGTGCTAGAGATTGGGTAGCGGGAGTCCATGAGCAGTTCTTC
TRBV5-1,few,-,TRBJ1-2,CASSTGDALNYGYTF,TGCGCCAGCAGCACTGGGGACGCACTTAACTATGGCTACACCTTC
TRBV7-2,few,-,TRBJ2-5,CASSLMWRVGETQYF,TGTGCCAGCAGCTTAATGTGGAGGGTCGGGGAGACCCAGTACTTC
TRBV11-2,-,TRBD1,TRBJ1-4,CASSPGTGNEKLFF,TGTGCCAGCAGCCCTGGGACAGGAAATGAAAAACTGTTTTTT
TRBV7-9,-,-,TRBJ2-5,CASSFTLAFQETQYF,TGTGCCAGCAGCTTTACCCTCGCGTTCCAAGAGACCCAGTACTTC
TRBV9,-,-,TRBJ2-5,CASSGDGLTQYF,TGTGCCAGCAGCGGGGACGGGCTGACCCAGTACTTC
TRBV5-6,-,-,TRBJ2-1,CASSLDERSSYNEQFF,TGTGCCAGCAGCTTGGATGAGCGGAGCTCCTACAATGAGCAGTTCTTC
TRBV27,-,-,TRBJ2-7,CASSPRPPQPYEQYF,TGTGCCAGCAGTCCTCGTCCACCCCAGCCCTACGAGCAGTACTTC
TRBV2,-,TRBD2,TRBJ2-7,CASSLLAGGAEQYF,TGTGCCAGCAGTTTACTAGCGGGAGGGGCCGAGCAGTACTTC
TRBV3-1,-,-,TRBJ1-6,CASSQGQPGQYNSPLHF,TGTGCCAGCAGCCAAGGCCAGCCGGGACAATATAATTCACCCCTCCACTTT
TRBV7-2,few,-,TRBJ1-4,CASSLVGGYLEGKLFF,TGTGCCAGCAGCCTCGTGGGGGGCTACTTAGAGGGAAAACTGTTTTTT
TRBV5-1,-,TRBD1,TRBJ2-7,CASSLFGTGGYEQYF,TGCGCCAGCAGCTTGTTCGGGACAGGGGGCTACGAGCAGTACTTC
TRBV5-5,-,TRBD1,TRBJ2-7,CASSPIPGQGANEQYF,TGTGCCAGCAGCCCGATACCGGGACAGGGGGCCAACGAGCAGTACTTC
TRBV5-1,few,-,TRBJ2-5,CASSLEGRYQETQYF,TGCGCCAGCAGCTTGGAGGGCAGGTACCAAGAGACCCAGTACTTC
TRBV28,-,-,TRBJ2-7,CASTSRYAYEQYF,TGTGCCAGCACCTCCCGTTACGCCTACGAGCAGTACTTC
TRBV29-1,-,-,TRBJ1-4,CSVVKGGSSTNEKLFF,TGCAGCGTTGTTAAGGGGGGGAGCAGTACTAATGAAAAACTGTTTTTT
TRBV2,-,-,TRBJ1-6,CASSVQENSPLHF,TGTGCCAGCAGTGTACAGGAGAACTCACCCCTCCACTTT
TRBV6-1,-,-,TRBJ2-3,CASRRETGYGGTDTQYF,TGTGCCAGCAGGCGCGAGACAGGATATGGAGGCACAGATACGCAGTATTTT
TRBV5-1,few,-,TRBJ2-5,CASSLASTHQETQYF,TGCGCCAGCAGCTTGGCTAGTACCCACCAAGAGACCCAGTACTTC
TRBV4-2,-,-,TRBJ1-6,CASSHPDDSPLHF,TGTGCCAGCAGCCATCCCGACGATTCACCCCTCCACTTT
TRBV28,-,TRBD1,TRBJ1-1,CASRQQGVIPTEAFF,TGTGCCAGCAGGCAACAGGGGGTGATCCCCACTGAAGCTTTCTTT
TRBV7-8,-,TRBD1,TRBJ2-4,CASSLTPGTGLAKNIQYF,TGTGCCAGCAGCCTAACGCCCGGGACAGGGCTAGCCAAAAACATTCAGTACTTC
TRBV5-1,-,TRBD1,TRBJ1-1,CASTKTGRVTEAFF,TGCGCCAGCACCAAGACAGGGAGAGTCACTGAAGCTTTCTTT
TRBV18,-,TRBD2,TRBJ2-1,CASSPGLATEQFF,TGTGCCAGCTCACCGGGACTAGCGACTGAGCAGTTCTTC
TRBV20-1,-,TRBD2,TRBJ2-7,CSASKASGILPEQYF,TGCAGTGCTAGTAAGGCTAGCGGGATCCTCCCCGAGCAGTACTTC
TRBV3-1,-,TRBD1,TRBJ2-7,CASATGIHEQYF,TGTGCCAGCGCGACAGGGATCCACGAGCAGTACTTC
TRBV27,-,-,TRBJ2-5,CASSSRGMQETQYF,TGTGCCAGCAGTTCGAGGGGGATGCAAGAGACCCAGTACTTC
TRBV2,few,TRBD1,TRBJ2-7,CATQQGGSYEQYF,TGTGCCACACAACAGGGGGGTAGCTACGAGCAGTACTTC
TRBV4-1,-,-,TRBJ2-7,CASSQALAGSSYEQYF,TGCGCCAGCAGCCAAGCCCTAGCAGGGAGCTCCTACGAGCAGTACTTC
TRBV12-3/TRBV12-4,-,-,TRBJ2-6,CASSMSASDSGANVLTF,TGTGCCAGCAGTATGTCCGCGTCGGACTCTGGGGCCAACGTCCTGACTTTC
TRBV5-1,-,-,TRBJ2-1,CANSLDRLSYNKQFF,TGCGCCAACAGCTTGGATAGATTATCCTACAATAAGCAGTTCTTC
TRBV15,-,-,TRBJ2-5,CATSPLDREGTQYF,TGTGCCACCAGCCCCTTAGACAGGGAGGGGACCCAGTACTTC
TRBV11-2,-,TRBD2,TRBJ2-4,CASSSRLAGNIQYF,TGTGCCAGCAGCTCAAGACTAGCGGGAAACATTCAGTACTTC
TRBV7-2,few,-,TRBJ2-4,CASSPVGWSQNIQYF,TGTGCCAGCAGCCCCGTCGGTTGGAGTCAAAACATTCAGTACTTC
TRBV29-1,few,-,TRBJ1-2,CSAGGYTF,TGCAGCGCCGGTGGCTACACCTTC
TRBV28,few,TRBD2,TRBJ2-7,CASSSPGLAGDEQYF,TGTGCCAGCAGTTCACCGGGACTAGCGGGAGACGAGCAGTACTTC
TRBV4-2,many,TRBD1,TRBJ2-3,CASSQEIQGGTDTQYF,TGTGCCAGCAGCCAAGAAATCCAGGGGGGCACAGATACGCAGTATTTT
TRBV6-6,-,-,TRBJ2-5,CASIRAAGAAETQYF,TGTGCCAGCATCCGGGCCGCCGGAGCTGCGGAGACCCAGTACTTC
TRBV5-1,-,TRBD2,TRBJ2-5,CASSPWTSGSDSSSYNEQYF,TGCGCCAGCAGCCCCTGGACTAGCGGGAGCGATTCGAGCTCCTACAATGAGCAGTACTTC
TRBV25-1,few,TRBD1,TRBJ2-6,CASSGGQALGANVLTF,TGTGCCAGCAGTGGGGGACAGGCACTGGGGGCCAACGTCCTGACTTTC
TRBV20-1,many,TRBD1,TRBJ1-2,CSARDPGQGRGYTF,TGCAGTGCTAGAGACCCGGGACAGGGCCGTGGCTACACCTTC
TRBV9,-,-,TRBJ2-1,CASSPRRGYNEQFF,TGTGCCAGCAGCCCCCGAAGGGGGTACAATGAGCAGTTCTTC